These T cell receptor beta chains were read from a single sample in a study of T cell changes during pregnancy in multiple sclerosis. The method was immunoSEQ multiplex PCR; TCRdb's version includes in-frame clones alone and lacks a portion of them. There are some 76,000 clones in the sample; around 90% occur only once, and over 0.25% lies in the top ten. The source material was CD4+ T cells from peripheral blood mononuclear cells, sampled after pregnancy. The receptors derive from a female donor with multiple sclerosis, enrolled in a pregnancy study. Both conserved end residues are part of each CDR3.

TRBV9 CASSALGAAGSYEQYF
TRBV5-6 CASNYLADKNIQYF
TRBV7-9 CASSLTQGITEAFF
TRBV5-6 CASSSRGTQYF
TRBV7-9 CASSPMGGNEKLFF
TRBV30 CAWGDRGSTDTQYF
TRBV7-2 CASSLASLAGFSYEQYF
TRBV5-4 CASSSVDATNEKLFF
TRBV1 CTSSQYGWTEAFF
TRBV28 CASSSRGLDTEAFF
TRBV19 CASSLGQGGYQPQHF
TRBV15 CATSRDRALAGGGEQFF
TRBV7-8 CASSLQGLMNTEAFF
TRBV28 CATRLPGRGASNQPQHF
TRBV27 CASRLLSGNTEAFF
TRBV19 CASSIQGLDNEQFF
TRBV7-2 CASSALAGGHYNEQFF
TRBV9 CASSVAGSLYGYTF
TRBV27 CASSTRHHEAFF
TRBV6-1 CASRMEPNSPLHF
TRBV7-9 CASSSRTENKNSGNTIYF
TRBV5-1 CASSGTVYEAFF
TRBV18 CASSPQDGRLSGNEQFF
TRBV18 CASSPLPSGGGNTDTQYF
TRBV27 CASSPVRDSSGANVLTF
TRBV7-2 CASSRQGRNTEAFF
TRBV27 CASSLMAGGSGYTF
TRBV6-6 CASSDFRGLSGNTIYF
TRBV11-2 CASSLRDSGADTQYF
TRBV5-1 CASNPNPDRVHEQYF
TRBV27 CASSSPGQGKDTQYF
TRBV5-4 CASMTSGRAGETQYF
TRBV5-8 CASSAEGTGITYEQYF
TRBV6-4 CASSDFGGRYNEQFF
TRBV5-6 CASSRRGANEQFF
TRBV7-9 CASRIMNTEAFF